What follows is one T cell receptor beta chain and its context. Division of CD4+ cells produced a CD45RA+ naive subset and a CD45RA-negative memory subset. This table comes from immunoSEQ multiplex PCR, and its TCRdb copy is limited to in-frame clones, with some not included. The data contain about 2.3 million clones, 85% to 95% of them singletons. The sample belongs to a study of shared clonotypes between healthy human individuals. Whole-study context: CD4 naive and CD4 memory each took three plates per donor, while CD8 naive took two and CD8 memory one.

This CDR3 contains 15 residues. Trimming cost V 0 bases and J 9 bases, with 16 bases left between them. Germline CDR1 reads SGDLS; CDR2 reads YYNGEE. The material sequenced was naive CD4+ T cells from PBMCs. Subset: CD45RA+ positively selected. The chain joins TRBV9 to TRBJ2-1; TRBD1 might be the D (6 bases). The sequence was obtained from a man aged 18 to 29 in good health. Some clones in this sample may be carry-over from other donors' samples. The CDR3 nucleotides read TGTGCCAGCAGCGTAGTGGGGGCCCAAGGCGTTGAGCAGTTCTTC. Translated: CASSVVGAQGVEQFF.